This entry is about one T cell receptor beta chain. The sample originates from a study of blood T cell repertoires in COVID-19. On the study more broadly: Sites in the United States, Italy and Spain provided acute and convalescent COVID-19 samples. Sources were T cells, B-cell-depleted T cells, or PBMCs; the material itself was cDNA or gDNA.

Germline-derived CDR1 and CDR2 are MNHEY and SVGAGI. Trimming left V 8 bases short and J 6 bases short, with 13 bases between. This CDR3 contains 12 residues. Methods used by the authors: Researchers report that nucleated cell counts were estimated from reference gene primer amplification. Measured with immunoSEQ multiplex PCR; TCRdb has only the in-frame clones, and not every one. That table furnishes V, J and clone size, whereas the DNA furnished D and trimming. This sample yields around 700,000 clones, of which 85% to 90% are seen a single time; roughly 0.26% belongs to the top ten. The receptor's source is a woman between 18 and 30 years old with acute or convalescent COVID-19. The chain couples TRBV6-5 to TRBJ1-2; D not resolved. The source material was peripheral blood. The DNA of the CDR3 is TGTGCCAGCGGGAGGAGTTACGATGGCTACACCTTC. It specifies CASGRSYDGYTF.